These T cell receptor beta chains were read from a single sample in a study of cytomegalovirus exposure and HLA in healthy donors. TCRdb's table, derived via immunoSEQ multiplex PCR, lists solely in-frame clones and lacks some. Of some 100,000 clones listed, around three quarters were seen once; the top ten hold approximately 3.6%. The sequenced sample was PBMCs. These receptors came from a woman aged 45-65 years in good health and CMV-seropositive. The CDR3 runs from the conserved cysteine through the conserved F or W. D genes are given only for firm matches. Rows give clone size only sometimes, using once, few, many, or a class for an expanded clone.

cdr3_aa: CASSLRGNPSSYNEQFF
cdr3_nt: TGTGCCAGCAGCTTGAGAGGTAACCCTTCGTCCTACAATGAGCAGTTCTTC
d_call: NA
v_call: TRBV5-5
j_call: TRBJ2-1
clone_size: NA

cdr3_aa: CASSLEVQATNEKLFF
cdr3_nt: TGCGCCAGCAGCTTGGAGGTCCAGGCAACTAATGAAAAACTGTTTTTT
d_call: NA
v_call: TRBV5-1
j_call: TRBJ1-4
clone_size: few

cdr3_aa: CAGRGRTFYEQYF
cdr3_nt: TGTGCCGGTAGGGGGAGAACTTTTTACGAGCAGTACTTC
d_call: NA
v_call: TRBV2
j_call: TRBJ2-7
clone_size: NA

cdr3_aa: CASSLLAGGGDTQYF
cdr3_nt: TGTGCCAGCAGCTTGCTAGCGGGGGGCGGGGATACGCAGTATTTT
d_call: TRBD2
v_call: TRBV11-2
j_call: TRBJ2-3
clone_size: few

cdr3_aa: CASSPQEGGSLVNEQFF
cdr3_nt: TGCGCCAGCAGCCCGCAAGAGGGCGGGAGTTTGGTCAATGAGCAGTTCTTC
d_call: TRBD2
v_call: TRBV4-1
j_call: TRBJ2-1
clone_size: few

cdr3_aa: CASSYSGLREAAFF
cdr3_nt: TGTGCCAGCAGTTACTCCGGGCTCAGGGAGGCTGCTTTCTTT
d_call: NA
v_call: TRBV6-5
j_call: TRBJ1-1
clone_size: NA

cdr3_aa: CASSPPGSGGLNEQFF
cdr3_nt: TGTGCCAGCAGCCCCCCGGGTAGCGGGGGACTCAATGAGCAGTTCTTC
d_call: TRBD2
v_call: TRBV14
j_call: TRBJ2-1
clone_size: few

cdr3_aa: CASSFNQRQGLFF
cdr3_nt: TGTGCCAGTAGTTTCAATCAGCGACAGGGACTGTTTTTT
d_call: TRBD1
v_call: TRBV19
j_call: TRBJ1-4
clone_size: NA

cdr3_aa: CASGRGFYEQYF
cdr3_nt: TGCGCCAGCGGAAGGGGGTTTTACGAGCAGTACTTC
d_call: NA
v_call: TRBV5-1
j_call: TRBJ2-7
clone_size: once

cdr3_aa: CASSLPWTGLGYTF
cdr3_nt: TGTGCCAGCAGCTTACCCTGGACAGGGTTGGGCTACACCTTC
d_call: TRBD1
v_call: TRBV5-4
j_call: TRBJ1-2
clone_size: NA

cdr3_aa: CASSFRVRAGNNEQFF
cdr3_nt: TGCGCCAGCAGCTTCCGGGTGCGAGCGGGCAACAATGAGCAGTTCTTC
d_call: NA
v_call: TRBV5-1
j_call: TRBJ2-1
clone_size: NA

cdr3_aa: CASSPVEAGAYGYTF
cdr3_nt: TGTGCCAGCTCACCCGTCGAGGCAGGGGCCTATGGCTACACCTTC
d_call: NA
v_call: TRBV18
j_call: TRBJ1-2
clone_size: NA

cdr3_aa: CASSLGQVNTEAFF
cdr3_nt: TGTGCCAGCAGCTTGGGACAGGTGAACACTGAAGCTTTCTTT
d_call: NA
v_call: TRBV5-4
j_call: TRBJ1-1
clone_size: NA

cdr3_aa: CATGDFLGDEQFF
cdr3_nt: TGTGCCACCGGGGACTTTTTAGGGGATGAGCAGTTCTTC
d_call: NA
v_call: TRBV2
j_call: TRBJ2-1
clone_size: NA

cdr3_aa: CASSRQGGTGELFF
cdr3_nt: TGTGCCAGCAGTCGGCAGGGAGGAACCGGGGAGCTGTTTTTT
d_call: NA
v_call: TRBV6-6
j_call: TRBJ2-2
clone_size: NA

cdr3_aa: CASSLWTGINSPLHF
cdr3_nt: TGTGCCAGCAGCTTATGGACAGGAATTAATTCACCCCTCCACTTT
d_call: TRBD1
v_call: TRBV5-6
j_call: TRBJ1-6
clone_size: NA

cdr3_aa: CASSYSRQGSGYTF
cdr3_nt: TGTGCCAGCAGTTACTCTAGACAGGGAAGTGGCTACACCTTC
d_call: TRBD1
v_call: TRBV6-5
j_call: TRBJ1-2
clone_size: once

cdr3_aa: CASSWTSGNGDTQYF
cdr3_nt: TGTGCCAGCAGTTGGACTAGCGGGAACGGAGATACGCAGTATTTT
d_call: TRBD2
v_call: TRBV2
j_call: TRBJ2-3
clone_size: NA

cdr3_aa: CASNHGGRGTGELFF
cdr3_nt: TGTGCCAGTAATCATGGGGGCCGCGGAACCGGGGAGCTGTTTTTT
d_call: NA
v_call: TRBV19
j_call: TRBJ2-2
clone_size: NA

cdr3_aa: CASTQGTTDTQYF
cdr3_nt: TGTGCCAGCACGCAGGGGACGACAGATACGCAGTATTTT
d_call: NA
v_call: TRBV2
j_call: TRBJ2-3
clone_size: NA

cdr3_aa: CASSLSANYNEQFF
cdr3_nt: TGTGCCAGCAGCTTGAGTGCGAACTACAATGAGCAGTTCTTC
d_call: NA
v_call: TRBV11-2
j_call: TRBJ2-1
clone_size: NA

cdr3_aa: CASKVTGSTEAFF
cdr3_nt: TGTGCCAGCAAGGTAACAGGGAGCACTGAAGCTTTCTTT
d_call: NA
v_call: TRBV27
j_call: TRBJ1-1
clone_size: NA

cdr3_aa: CASGLPRTGATRAMVGYTF
cdr3_nt: TGTGCTAGTGGTTTGCCAAGAACAGGGGCCACTCGGGCTATGGTTGGCTACACCTTC
d_call: TRBD1
v_call: TRBV12-5
j_call: TRBJ1-2
clone_size: NA

cdr3_aa: CASRPTGVTGTAKETQYF
cdr3_nt: TGTGCCAGCAGGCCAACGGGGGTTACGGGGACAGCTAAAGAGACCCAGTACTTC
d_call: NA
v_call: TRBV21-1
j_call: TRBJ2-5
clone_size: NA

cdr3_aa: CASSQDWVEAGEAFF
cdr3_nt: TGTGCCAGCAGCCAAGATTGGGTCGAAGCAGGTGAAGCTTTCTTT
d_call: NA
v_call: TRBV14
j_call: TRBJ1-1
clone_size: few

cdr3_aa: CASRSGTGVVLGTEAFF
cdr3_nt: TGCGCCAGCAGATCCGGGACAGGGGTCGTTCTTGGCACTGAAGCTTTCTTT
d_call: TRBD1
v_call: TRBV5-1
j_call: TRBJ1-1
clone_size: NA

cdr3_aa: CASSYLVAGDTQYF
cdr3_nt: TGTGCCAGCAGCTATCTTGTGGCGGGAGATACGCAGTATTTT
d_call: NA
v_call: TRBV7-3
j_call: TRBJ2-3
clone_size: few